This T cell receptor beta chain comes out of a study of cytomegalovirus exposure and HLA in healthy donors. PCR primers comprised 60 Vbeta and 13 Jbeta primers. Profiling relied on immunoSEQ multiplex PCR, and the TCRdb table lists in-frame clones only, not all of them. In the table there are 150,000 to 200,000 clones, around 81% of which are singletons. Sequencing input: PBMCs. The receptor was derived from a woman aged 50 to 65 in good health and CMV-seronegative.

The CDR3 nucleotides read TGTGCCAGTAGGTCCGACAGGGGGCTGGGCTACACCTTC. Translating gives CASRSDRGLGYTF. V gene TRBV19 combines with J gene TRBJ1-2; 10 nucleotides line up with TRBD1. The CDR3 is 13 residues long. The V and J ends lost 6 bases and 8 bases, in that order; junction bases with no gene match: 6. Germline assignment: CDR1 LNHDA and CDR2 SQIVND (reference sequence).